These 30 T cell receptor beta chains originate from one sample sequenced in a study of T cell responses to AZD1222 COVID-19 vaccine. Profiled with immunoSEQ multiplex PCR; TCRdb holds only in-frame clones, not every one. The sample has about 150,000 clones; roughly 89% are singletons. The specimen comprised peripheral blood, sampled 28 days after the second AZD1222 dose. Every receptor here comes from an adult who received the AZD1222 COVID-19 vaccine.

This clone has a single count. The rearrangement joins TRBV27 to TRBJ2-7; 9 bases agree with TRBD1. Germline loops: CDR1 MNHEY, CDR2 SMNVEV (reference sequence). V lost 6 bases to trimming and J lost 3 bases; unmatched junction nucleotides: 3. The CDR3 has 13 residues. In DNA form, the CDR3 reads TGTGCCAGCAGCTGGGGACAGGGCTACGAGCAGTACTTC. Its translation is CASSWGQGYEQYF.

The rearrangement links TRBV11-2 to TRBJ1-6; 7 positions agree with TRBD1. Unmatched junction bases numbered 15, after V lost 6 bases and J lost 10 bases. Germline V CDR1 and CDR2: SGHAT, FQNNGV. The length of the CDR3 is 16 residues. CDR3 protein: CASRATTGSDSSPLHF. As DNA, the CDR3 is TGTGCCAGCAGGGCAACGACAGGGTCCGATAGCTCACCCCTCCACTTT. The entire variable domain, with the rest obtained from reference TRBV11-2 and TRBJ1-6, is as follows: EAGVAQSPRYKIIEKRQSVAFWCNPISGHATLYWYQQILGQGPKLLIQFQNNGVVDDSQLPKDRFSAERLKGVDSTLKIQPAKLEDSAVYLCASRATTGSDSSPLHFGNGTRLTVT.

The CDR3, as DNA: TGCGCCAGCAGCTTGGAACGGAACGAAGCTTTCTTT. Translation: CASSLERNEAFF. The chain combines TRBV5-1 with TRBJ1-1, with D hard to call. Germline CDR1 is SGHRS and CDR2 is YFSETQ. This CDR3 has 12 residues. Trimming left V 0 bases short and J 8 bases short, with 8 bases between.

The chain is built from TRBV5-1 and TRBJ1-1; D might be TRBD1 (6 bases). The CDR3 totals 16 residues. V dropped 0 bases and J dropped 4 bases, with 16 bases sitting between them. The germline CDR1 and CDR2 sequences are SGHRS and YFSETQ. This chain's CDR3 is CASSLVGGQQGTEAFF. CDR3 bases: TGCGCCAGCAGCTTGGTGGGGGGGCAGCAGGGCACTGAAGCTTTCTTT.

There are many counts of this clone. V and J are TRBV28 and TRBJ2-7, with 9 bases lining up with TRBD2. Germline assignment: CDR1 MDHEN and CDR2 SYDVKM. This CDR3 spans 17 amino acids. The V segment lost 3 bases and the J segment 3 bases; nucleotides outside the gene matches: 12. The CDR3, as DNA: TGTGCCAGCAGTTTCGTCCGACGACTTAGCGGGAGCTACGAGCAGTACTTC. Translation gives CASSFVRRLSGSYEQYF.

The chain combines TRBV9 with TRBJ2-7, with D tentatively TRBD2 (6 bases). CDR3 length: 14 residues. V was clipped by 1 base and J by 3 bases, with 11 bases between them. From germline, CDR1 is SGDLS and CDR2 YYNGEE. The CDR3 DNA reads TGTGCCAGCAGCGTATCCGCGGAGGGCTACGAGCAGTACTTC. Translation: CASSVSAEGYEQYF.

The chain combines TRBV27 with TRBJ2-7; D gene ambiguous. This CDR3 comprises 17 residues. V lost 6 bases, J lost 0 bases, and 21 bases lay in between. From germline, CDR1 is MNHEY and CDR2 SMNVEV (reference sequence). The CDR3 sequence: CASSRGLLRSISYEQYF. As DNA, the CDR3 is TGTGCCAGCAGCCGAGGTTTGTTGCGGTCGATCTCCTACGAGCAGTACTTC.

The chain combines TRBV24-1 with TRBJ2-1, with D perhaps matching TRBD2 (7 bases). V lost 9 bases and J 10 bases, leaving 15 bases between the germline ends. Germline V gene data show CDR1 as KGHDR and CDR2 as SFDVKD. This CDR3 comprises 12 residues. CDR3 nucleotide sequence: TGTGCCACCTCCTGGGGGGGGCGGGAGCAGTTCTTC. Residues: CATSWGGREQFF.

V is TRBV30 and J is TRBJ2-7, with TRBD1 identical over 8 bases. Germline V gene sequence: CDR1 GTSNPN, CDR2 SVGIG (reference sequence). The CDR3 consists of 14 residues. V lost 2 bases, J lost 3 bases, and 6 bases stayed unmatched. The CDR3 region is CAWSPGQGLYEQYF. The DNA for the CDR3 is TGTGCCTGGAGTCCAGGACAGGGACTCTACGAGCAGTACTTC. Using reference TRBV30 and TRBJ2-7 for the parts outside the CDR3, the full variable domain is SQTIHQWPATLVQPVGSPLSLECTVEGTSNPNLYWYRQAAGRGLQLLFYSVGIGQISSEVPQNLSASRPQDRQFILSSKKLLLSDSGFYLCAWSPGQGLYEQYFGPGTRLTVT.

This chain links TRBV11-3 with TRBJ2-3, with 7 bases that match TRBD1. Germline V gene sequence: CDR1 SGHNT, CDR2 YENEEA. The CDR3 length is 12 residues. CDR3 bases: TGTGCTTCTCAGGGGGGCACAGATACGCAGTATTTT. It specifies CASQGGTDTQYF.

J is TRBJ1-1 and V is TRBV13, with D hard to call. Germline CDR1 is PRHDT and CDR2 is FYEKMQ (reference sequence). Trimming pared 4 bases from V and 0 bases from J, leaving 12 bases between. CDR3 length: 15 amino acids. Written as DNA, the CDR3 is TGTGCCAGCAGCTCAGAAACACGCCTGAACACTGAAGCTTTCTTT. This sequence encodes CASSSETRLNTEAFF.

This clone was picked up one time. The chain couples TRBV9 to TRBJ2-1; 14 positions match TRBD2. This CDR3 spans 19 amino acids. The germline gives CDR1 SGDLS, CDR2 YYNGEE. The V and J ends lost 0 bases and 5 bases, in that order; junction bases with no gene match: 10. The CDR3 sequence is CASSVVGTSGSAGNNEQFF. In DNA, the CDR3 is TGTGCCAGCAGCGTAGTAGGGACTAGCGGGAGTGCGGGGAACAATGAGCAGTTCTTC.

V gene TRBV5-6 combines with J gene TRBJ1-2; TRBD1 aligns across 8 bases. Germline V gene lookup returns CDR1 SGHDT and CDR2 YYEEEE. CDR3 length equals 15 residues. V dropped 2 bases and J dropped 4; count of bases not matched to a gene: 7. CDR3 protein: CASSLATGEAYGYTF. For the CDR3, the DNA is TGTGCCAGCAGCTTAGCGACAGGGGAGGCCTATGGCTACACCTTC.

The CDR3 is CASSPVLAKNQETQYF. The CDR3 nucleotides read TGTGCCAGCAGCCCAGTGTTAGCGAAGAACCAAGAGACCCAGTACTTC. This sequence joins TRBV11-1 and TRBJ2-5, with a weak D call TRBD2 (5 bases). The V end was cut by 5 bases, the J end by 0 bases, with 16 bases between. This CDR3 comprises 16 residues. Germline V lookup: CDR1 SGHAT, CDR2 FQDESV (reference sequence). Drawing the rest from reference TRBV11-1 and TRBJ2-5, the complete variable domain is EAEVAQSPRYKITEKSQAVAFWCDPISGHATLYWYRQILGQGPELLVQFQDESVVDDSQLPKDRFSAERLKGVDSTLKIQPAELGDSAMYLCASSPVLAKNQETQYFGPGTRLLVL.

The chain has TRBV18 and TRBJ2-2; D may be TRBD2 (6 bases). In germline, CDR1 is KGHSH, CDR2 LQKENI. This CDR3 is built from 14 residues. The ends were cut back, 6 bases at V and 3 bases at J, with 11 bases in the middle. In nucleotides, the CDR3 is TGTGCCAGCTCCGGCAGGGAGGACACCGGGGAGCTGTTTTTT. It yields the protein CASSGREDTGELFF.

This chain joins TRBV28 and TRBJ1-4; D unresolved. V was cut by 3 bases and J by 5 bases, with 13 bases left in between. Germline assignment: CDR1 MDHEN and CDR2 SYDVKM. The CDR3 is 15 residues long. CDR3 sequence reads: CASSLSGTRNEKLFF. The CDR3 DNA is TGTGCCAGCAGTTTGAGTGGCACTAGAAATGAAAAACTGTTTTTT. Drawing the rest from reference TRBV28 and TRBJ1-4, the complete variable domain is DVKVTQSSRYLVKRTGEKVFLECVQDMDHENMFWYRQDPGLGLRLIYFSYDVKMKEKGDIPEGYSVSREKKERFSLILESASTNQTSMYLCASSLSGTRNEKLFFGSGTQLSVL.

The chain joins TRBV27 to TRBJ2-1; D possibly matches TRBD1 or TRBD2 (6 bases each). Per germline, CDR1 MNHEY and CDR2 SMNVEV (reference sequence). The CDR3 contains 14 residues. The germline V and J ends were trimmed by 0 bases and 5 bases, with 8 bases remaining between them. The CDR3 sequence is CASSLSRGDNEQFF. The DNA of the CDR3 is TGTGCCAGCAGTTTATCGAGGGGGGACAATGAGCAGTTCTTC.

This clone has only one observation. The chain recombines TRBV14 with TRBJ2-1; TRBD2 might be the D (6 bases). Germline-derived CDR1 and CDR2 are SGHDN and FVKESK. The length of the CDR3 is 16 residues. Trimming shortened V by 5 bases and J by 6 bases, and 20 bases separated the two germline ends. The CDR3 is CASSKPGLQPSNEQFF. The CDR3 region has the DNA TGTGCCAGCAGCAAGCCGGGACTCCAACCCTCCAATGAGCAGTTCTTC.

The V and J genes are TRBV5-3 and TRBJ1-5, with D perhaps TRBD1 (6 bases). TRBV5-3 is an ORF, and what it does is uncertain. V was pared by 4 bases and J by 6 bases, with 20 bases between. This CDR3 has 16 residues. The CDR3 DNA follows: TGTGCCAGAAGCCAGACGGGGGCCTTGAAGAGTCAGCCCCAGCATTTT. Its protein is CARSQTGALKSQPQHF.

The V call is TRBV18, the J call TRBJ1-2; no reliable D call. V was cut by 0 bases and J by 6 bases, with 14 bases left in between. Per the germline V gene, CDR1 is KGHSH and CDR2 is LQKENI. The CDR3 loop spans 15 amino acids. CDR3 sequence reads: CASSPPGQPRNGYTF. DNA of the CDR3: TGTGCCAGCTCACCACCCGGGCAGCCAAGGAATGGCTACACCTTC.

This clone has just a few counts. J is TRBJ2-3 and V is TRBV29-1; D is uncertain. The CDR3 is 14 residues long. Germline CDR1 and CDR2: SQVTM and ANQGSEA. The V end was cut by 4 bases, the J end by 1 base, with 12 bases between. CDR3 DNA sequence: TGCAGCGTTGCCCCCAGGAAGCGCACAGATACGCAGTATTTT. The encoded protein is CSVAPRKRTDTQYF.

The genes are TRBV14 and TRBJ1-2, with a tentative D call TRBD1 (6 bases). Looked up from germline, CDR1 is SGHDN and CDR2 is FVKESK. The germline V and J ends were trimmed by 1 base and 7 bases, with 13 bases remaining between them. This CDR3 has 14 residues. This CDR3 reads CASSQVGASRGYTF. Written as DNA, the CDR3 is TGTGCCAGCAGCCAAGTGGGGGCATCTCGTGGCTACACCTTC.

This chain uses TRBV30 with TRBJ1-3; no clear D. This CDR3 has 13 residues. V lost 5 bases to trimming and J lost 3 bases, with 11 bases between them. Germline values: CDR1 GTSNPN, CDR2 SVGIG (reference sequence). As DNA, the CDR3 is TGTGCCTGGGACCGCCGGGGTGGAAACACCATATATTTT. Residues: CAWDRRGGNTIYF. Together with reference TRBV30 and TRBJ1-3, the CDR3 gives the full variable domain: SQTIHQWPATLVQPVGSPLSLECTVEGTSNPNLYWYRQAAGRGLQLLFYSVGIGQISSEVPQNLSASRPQDRQFILSSKKLLLSDSGFYLCAWDRRGGNTIYFGEGSWLTVV.

The V call is TRBV30, the J call TRBJ1-4; D may be TRBD1 (6 bases). V was shortened by 2 bases and J by 5 bases, with 15 bases between the two germline ends. From germline, CDR1 is GTSNPN and CDR2 SVGIG (reference sequence). The CDR3 has 15 amino acids. The CDR3 sequence is CAWSRYETGNEKLFF. DNA for the CDR3: TGTGCCTGGAGTCGTTATGAGACAGGCAATGAAAAACTGTTTTTT.

J is TRBJ2-6 and V is TRBV6-5; a weak D match, TRBD2 (5 bases). CDR3 length equals 13 residues. Germline V gene lookup returns CDR1 MNHEY and CDR2 SVGAGI. V was cut by 5 bases and J by 8 bases, with 10 bases left in between. CDR3 amino acids: CASSLGSSNVLTF. The CDR3 DNA follows: TGTGCCAGCAGTCTGGGGAGCTCCAACGTCCTGACTTTC.

This chain joins TRBV19 and TRBJ2-7; D uncertain. Trimming took 2 bases from V and 4 from J, leaving 12 bases between them. This CDR3 has 14 amino acids. Germline loops: CDR1 LNHDA, CDR2 SQIVND (reference sequence). Here the CDR3 DNA reads TGTGCCAGTAGTATACGTATAGACGGATACGAGCAGTACTTC. Amino acid sequence: CASSIRIDGYEQYF.

V gene TRBV28 combines with J gene TRBJ1-3; D possibly corresponds to TRBD1 (6 bases). Between the trimmed V and J ends, which lost 6 bases and 1 base, there was a span of 10 bases. The CDR3 contains 14 residues. Germline values: CDR1 MDHEN, CDR2 SYDVKM. In DNA form, the CDR3 reads TGTGCCAGCAGACCTCAGGGGTCTGGAAACACCATATATTTT. This translates into CASRPQGSGNTIYF.

This clone appeared a single time. The chain has TRBV29-1 and TRBJ1-1; 8 bases match TRBD1. CDR1 is SQVTM, CDR2 ANQGSEA, per germline. CDR3 length equals 13 residues. V lost 0 bases to trimming and J lost 4 bases; unmatched junction nucleotides: 1. In DNA form, the CDR3 reads TGCAGCGTTGAAGAACAGGGGGGCACTGAAGCTTTCTTT. This encodes CSVEEQGGTEAFF.

The CDR3, as DNA: TGTGCCTGGAGTGGGGGAGCCGGATATCAGCCCCAGCATTTT. The encoded protein is CAWSGGAGYQPQHF. The rearrangement links TRBV30 to TRBJ1-5; no clear D gene. Germline CDR1 and CDR2: GTSNPN and SVGIG (reference sequence). This CDR3 region has 14 residues. V lost 1 base and J 5 bases, leaving 12 bases between the germline ends.

The rearrangement links TRBV7-8 to TRBJ2-7, with D unclear. From germline, CDR1 is SGHVS and CDR2 FQNEAQ. This CDR3 is built from 11 residues. Trimming took off 5 bases at V and 6 bases at J, with 8 bases between the two ends. CDR3 region: CASSLRSEQYF. CDR3 sequence (DNA): TGTGCCAGCAGCCTCCGGAGCGAGCAGTACTTC.